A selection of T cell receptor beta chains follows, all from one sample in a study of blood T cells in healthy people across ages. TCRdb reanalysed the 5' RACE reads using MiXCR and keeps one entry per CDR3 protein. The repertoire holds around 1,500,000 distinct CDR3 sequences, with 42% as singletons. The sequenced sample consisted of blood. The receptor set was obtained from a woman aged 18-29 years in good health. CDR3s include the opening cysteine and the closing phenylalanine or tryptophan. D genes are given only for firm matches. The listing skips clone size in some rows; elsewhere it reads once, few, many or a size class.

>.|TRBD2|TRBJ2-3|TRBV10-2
CASSDTGGGLAGSTDMQYF
TGCGCCAGCAGTGATACCGGGGGGGGACTAGCGGGAAGCACAGATATGCAGTATTTT
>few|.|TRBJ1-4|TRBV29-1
CSGGGEKLFF
TGCAGCGGTGGAGGTGAAAAACTGTTTTTT
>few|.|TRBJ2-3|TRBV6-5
CASSKTAGTQYF
TGTGCCAGCAGTAAGACCGCCGGGACGCAGTATTTT
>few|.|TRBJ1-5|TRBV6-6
CASNTGTGHSNQPQHF
TGTGCCAGCAACACCGGGACTGGACATAGCAATCAGCCCCAGCATTTT
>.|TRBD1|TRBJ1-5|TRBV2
CASSETGANQPQHF
TGTGCCAGCAGTGAAACAGGGGCAAATCAGCCCCAGCATTTT
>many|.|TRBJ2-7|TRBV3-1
CASSNRDRSYEQYF
TGTGCCAGCAGCAACCGGGACCGTTCCTACGAGCAGTACTTC
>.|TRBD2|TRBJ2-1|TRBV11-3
CASSLDYSGRVDEQFF
TGTGCCAGCAGCTTAGATTACAGCGGGAGGGTCGATGAGCAGTTCTTC
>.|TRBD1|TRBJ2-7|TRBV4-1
CASSQLPGTGVSSYEQYF
TGCGCCAGCAGCCAACTCCCCGGGACAGGGGTCAGTTCCTACGAGCAGTACTTC
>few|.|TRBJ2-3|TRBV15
CATSSAGLLGADTQYF
TGTGCCACCAGCAGTGCAGGACTTTTGGGGGCCGATACGCAGTATTTT
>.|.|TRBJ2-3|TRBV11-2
CASSLGEHATDTQYF
TGTGCCAGCAGCTTAGGGGAGCACGCCACAGATACGCAGTATTTT
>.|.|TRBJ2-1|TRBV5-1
CASSLLLGNEQFF
TGCGCCAGCAGCCTCCTGTTGGGGAATGAGCAGTTCTTC
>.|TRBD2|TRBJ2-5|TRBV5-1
CASSPGREGETQYF
TGCGCCAGCAGCCCTGGAAGGGAGGGAGAGACCCAGTACTTC
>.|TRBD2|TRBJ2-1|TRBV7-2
CASSLGPAGGPNEQFF
TGTGCCAGCAGCTTGGGCCCAGCGGGAGGGCCCAATGAGCAGTTCTTC
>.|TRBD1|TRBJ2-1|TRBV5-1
CASSLAVGTGYKEQFF
TGCGCCAGCAGCTTGGCAGTAGGGACAGGGTACAAGGAGCAGTTCTTC